Listed here is a single TCR beta chain. Its target is not known. The sample is drawn from a study of CD8+CD57+ T cells in acquired aplastic anemia. About the study: The sorted CD4+ and CD8+ cells yielded an average roughly 3 ug of DNA.

The use of genomic DNA as template underpinned the TCR beta VDJ and CDR3 profiling. TCRdb used MiXCR to reprocess the reads, holding one entry per CDR3 protein. This table holds approximately 190,000 distinct CDR3 sequences, just under 50% found once. V dropped 5 bases and J dropped 5; count of bases not matched to a gene: 3. This CDR3 is 15 amino acids long. General study points: Any difference that existed in CD8+ Simpson's diversity between patients and controls was not significant. Patients and controls were found to share about 31 CD8+ CDR3 sequences.

Sequencing was done on patients that had shown CD8+CD57+ cell expansion by flow cytometry. Patients uniformly had severe acquired aplastic anemia. The TCR was taken from a human donor with aplastic anemia. The sample comprised sorted CD4+, CD8+, or CD8+CD57+ T cells (not recorded which) from PBMCs. This chain joins TRBV12-3 or TRBV12-4 and TRBJ1-6, with 10 bases fitting TRBD1. CDR3 in amino acids: CASSKDRGNNSPLHF. In DNA form, the CDR3 reads TGTGCCAGCAGTAAGGACAGGGGGAATAATTCACCCCTCCACTTT.